This TCR beta chain stems from a study of early T cells in non-severe SARS-CoV-2 infection. In the study overall: With bulk RNA from unsorted whole blood as input, sequencing yielded unpaired chains.

The V gene's germline CDR1 is SGDLS and CDR2 YYNGEE. Trimming cost V 3 bases and J 8 bases, with 14 bases left between them. This CDR3 has 14 residues. This clonotype has only a few counts. Its antigen is currently unknown. Findings and limits, study-wide: In VDJdb matching, anti-spike CD8 responses were favored while private and CD4 specificities went missing.

The TCR library protocol attached unique molecular identifiers to the individual cDNA molecules. One entry per CDR3 protein results from TCRdb running MiXCR on the 5' RACE reads. The data hold 80,000 or so distinct CDR3 sequences, with around a sixth observed a single time. The sequenced sample consisted of whole blood. The TCR sequence derives from an adult who was a healthcare worker with PCR-confirmed SARS-CoV-2 infection or an uninfected control (not recorded which). The chain has TRBV9 and TRBJ1-4, with a tentative D call TRBD1 (6 bases). The chain's CDR3 is CASSDGTKREKLFF. CDR3 DNA sequence: TGTGCCAGCAGCGACGGGACAAAGCGGGAAAAACTGTTTTTT.